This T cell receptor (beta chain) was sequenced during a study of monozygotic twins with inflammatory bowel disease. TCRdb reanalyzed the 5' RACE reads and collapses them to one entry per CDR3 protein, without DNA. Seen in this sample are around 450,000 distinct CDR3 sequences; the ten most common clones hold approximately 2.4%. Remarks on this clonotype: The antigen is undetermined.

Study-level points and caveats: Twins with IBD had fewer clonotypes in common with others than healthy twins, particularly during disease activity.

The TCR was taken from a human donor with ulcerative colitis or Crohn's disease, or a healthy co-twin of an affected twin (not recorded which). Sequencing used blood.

The CDR3 reads CASSPVRLAGATDTQYF. The chain combines TRBV18 with TRBJ2-3; with no DNA, the TCRdb D assignment of TRBD2 cannot be verified. The CDR3 runs 17 residues. Germline-derived CDR1 and CDR2 are KGHSH and LQKENI.